The next 20 T cell receptor beta chains were all read from a single sample in a study of blood T cell repertoires in COVID-19. Profiling relied on immunoSEQ multiplex PCR, and the TCRdb table lists in-frame clones only, not all of them. The data show tens of thousands of clones, 70% to 90% seen once. Sequenced input: peripheral blood. All receptors derive from a man in his fifties or sixties with acute or convalescent COVID-19.

This clone was recorded a few times. The chain combines TRBV27 with TRBJ1-1, with 8 bases aligning to TRBD1. Germline CDR1 MNHEY, CDR2 SMNVEV (reference sequence). V was clipped by 3 bases and J by 1 base; unmatched bases: 13. The CDR3 contains 18 residues. DNA of the CDR3: TGTGCCAGCAGTTTGGGACCCCCATGGGACAGGACGAACACTGAAGCTTTCTTT. Protein: CASSLGPPWDRTNTEAFF.

The J gene is TRBJ2-1, the V gene TRBV7-2; 8 nucleotides line up with TRBD2. The CDR3 has 16 residues. Germline CDR1 SGHTA, CDR2 FQGNSA. Losses at the gene ends were 1 base for V and 7 bases for J; bases not matched to a gene: 9. CDR3 amino acids: CASSLVVGGAWNEQFF. The CDR3 nucleotides are TGTGCCAGCAGCTTAGTTGTCGGGGGGGCTTGGAATGAGCAGTTCTTC.

The rearrangement links TRBV12-3 or TRBV12-4 to TRBJ1-1; a possible D gene is TRBD1 (5 bases). This CDR3 is 13 amino acids long. V was cut by 8 bases and J by 7 bases, with 17 bases left in between. The chain's CDR3 is CASGGRIPLEAFF. The CDR3, as DNA: TGTGCCAGCGGGGGGAGGATCCCCCTTGAAGCTTTCTTT.

V and J are TRBV2 and TRBJ2-1; 8 bases are a match to TRBD1. V trimming: 8 bases; J trimming: 4 bases; junction bases outside the gene matches: 4. Germline lookup yields CDR1 SNHLY and CDR2 FYNNEI. The CDR3 has 13 amino acids. The CDR3 bases are TGTGCCAGCGGCGGGACAGGTTACAATGAGCAGTTCTTC. This sequence encodes CASGGTGYNEQFF. The complete variable domain, with remaining parts taken from reference TRBV2 and TRBJ2-1, reads EPEVTQTPSHQVTQMGQEVILRCVPISNHLYFYWYRQILGQKVEFLVSFYNNEISEKSEIFDDQFSVERPDGSNFTLKIRSTKLEDSAMYFCASGGTGYNEQFFGPGTRLTVL.

This chain uses TRBV5-1 with TRBJ1-1; D is unclear. V was pared by 5 bases and J by 2 bases, with 19 bases between. There are 16 residues in the CDR3. Germline-derived CDR1 and CDR2 are SGHRS and YFSETQ. The CDR3 protein is CASRDGVGGSNTEAFF. CDR3 nucleotide sequence: TGCGCCAGCAGAGACGGAGTGGGTGGCTCTAACACTGAAGCTTTCTTT.

The V call is TRBV7-2, the J call TRBJ1-1; maybe TRBD1 (6 bases). The CDR3 sequence is 16 residues long. The V gene lost 0 bases and the J gene lost 2 bases, with 13 bases spanning the gap. Germline V gene data show CDR1 as SGHTA and CDR2 as FQGNSA. CDR3 nucleotides: TGTGCCAGCAGCTTAGCGCCCGGACAGCTCAACACTGAAGCTTTCTTT. Protein sequence: CASSLAPGQLNTEAFF.

The rearrangement uses TRBV7-9 and TRBJ1-2, with D possibly being TRBD1 (6 bases). The V end lost 5 bases, the J end lost 6 bases, and 22 bases lay between the germline ends. Germline V CDR1 and CDR2: SEHNR, FQNEAQ (reference sequence). The CDR3 sequence is 16 residues long. CDR3 nucleotide sequence: TGTGCCAGCAGCCTCTGGGGGCAGGGAGGGGTTGATGGCTACACCTTC. This gives the protein CASSLWGQGGVDGYTF.

This clone was detected only a few times. The chain recombines TRBV4-1 with TRBJ2-5, with D perhaps matching TRBD2 (5 bases). Germline CDR1 reads MGHRA; CDR2 reads YSYEKL. CDR3 size: 14 residues. V shed 1 base and J shed 4 bases, with 10 bases lying between them. Here the CDR3 DNA reads TGCGCCAGCAGCCAAGTACTAGGTTCAGAGACCCAGTACTTC. It codes for CASSQVLGSETQYF.

The CDR3 DNA reads TGTGCCAGCAGCCTTCTCGGGGGAGGAGATACGCAGTATTTT. Protein sequence: CASSLLGGGDTQYF. The genes are TRBV9 and TRBJ2-3; a possible D gene is TRBD2 (6 bases). V lost 4 bases and J 5 bases, leaving 14 bases between the germline ends. This CDR3 is built from 14 residues. Germline V gene data show CDR1 as SGDLS and CDR2 as YYNGEE.

This clone has more than one count but fewer than ten. The rearrangement uses TRBV28 and TRBJ1-5, with a weak D call TRBD1 (5 bases). Germline V gene data show CDR1 as MDHEN and CDR2 as SYDVKM. This CDR3 has 16 residues. Trimming removed 6 bases from V and 2 bases from J, with 17 bases in between. The DNA for the CDR3 is TGTGCCAGCAGCTTACTCACCCTCAGGGGCAATCAGCCCCAGCATTTT. Protein: CASSLLTLRGNQPQHF.

J is TRBJ2-2 and V is TRBV11-2, with D tentatively TRBD1 (6 bases). The CDR3 spans 17 residues. V lost 1 base, J lost 4 bases, and 16 bases lay in between. Germline assignment: CDR1 SGHAT and CDR2 FQNNGV. The CDR3 is CASSLGGVGARTGELFF. CDR3 coding DNA: TGTGCCAGCAGCTTAGGCGGCGTGGGGGCACGCACCGGGGAGCTGTTTTTT. Full variable domain (remainder filled in from reference TRBV11-2 and TRBJ2-2): EAGVAQSPRYKIIEKRQSVAFWCNPISGHATLYWYQQILGQGPKLLIQFQNNGVVDDSQLPKDRFSAERLKGVDSTLKIQPAKLEDSAVYLCASSLGGVGARTGELFFGEGSRLTVL.

A note on this clone: Germline and junction disagree at one end, which may indicate a read error. The chain uses TRBV5-1 and TRBJ1-4; weak D call: TRBD1 (5 bases). Per the germline V gene, CDR1 is SGHRS and CDR2 is YFSETQ. This CDR3 comprises 13 residues. CDR3 nucleotides: TGCGCCAGCAGTTTGGGCCCAGGGGAAAAACTGTTTTTT. Translation gives CASSLGPGEKLFF. The whole variable domain, filled in from reference TRBV5-1 and TRBJ1-4, reads KAGVTQTPRYLIKTRGQQVTLSCSPISGHRSVSWYQQTPGQGLQFLFEYFSETQRNKGNFPGRFSGRQFSNSRSEMNVSTLELGDSALYLCASSLGPGEKLFFGSGTQLSVL.

The V gene is TRBV7-2, the J gene TRBJ1-1; possibly TRBD1 for D (5 bases). The germline V gene encodes CDR1 SGHTA and CDR2 FQGNSA. This CDR3 has 14 amino acids. V was shortened by 8 bases and J by 4 bases, with 17 bases between the two germline ends. The CDR3, as DNA: TGTGCCAGCTCGACGGGGGTCTCGTCCACTGAAGCTTTCTTT. Translated, it gives CASSTGVSSTEAFF.

V usage is TRBV18 and J usage is TRBJ1-2; 9 nucleotides line up with TRBD1. Trimming at V came to 2 bases and at J to 0 bases, leaving 10 bases not matched to a gene. This CDR3 comprises 18 residues. Looked up from germline, CDR1 is KGHSH and CDR2 is LQKENI. The CDR3 loop reads CASSPSATGGYTNYGYTF. Written as DNA, the CDR3 is TGTGCCAGCTCACCAAGCGCAACAGGGGGCTATACTAACTATGGCTACACCTTC.

The J gene is TRBJ1-2, the V gene TRBV5-6; a weak D match, TRBD1 (5 bases). Trimming left V 4 bases short and J 2 bases short, with 12 bases between. The CDR3 runs to 14 residues. Germline V gene data show CDR1 as SGHDT and CDR2 as YYEEEE. The CDR3 DNA is TGTGCCAGCAGCCCCGCGGGACTAAACTATGGCTACACCTTC. This encodes CASSPAGLNYGYTF.

The chain couples TRBV11-2 to TRBJ2-6; D is uncertain. Germline V lookup: CDR1 SGHAT, CDR2 FQNNGV. The CDR3 consists of 16 residues. Deletions cut 2 bases from V and 4 bases from J, with 12 bases between. CDR3 sequence (DNA): TGTGCCAGCAGCTTAATTCTAGGTCTGGGGGCCAACGTCCTGACTTTC. It specifies CASSLILGLGANVLTF.

The chain uses TRBV11-2 and TRBJ2-3, with 9 bases identical to TRBD2. CDR1 and CDR2 from the germline V gene are SGHAT and FQNNGV. The V gene end was trimmed by 3 bases and the J gene end by 6 bases; junction bases not matched to a gene: 7. This CDR3 region has 15 residues. CDR3 amino acids: CASSLGLAGLDTQYF. CDR3 DNA sequence: TGTGCCAGCAGCTTGGGTCTAGCGGGATTGGATACGCAGTATTTT.

The rearrangement uses TRBV3-1 (or the pseudogene TRBV3-2) and TRBJ2-7; D not resolved. CDR1 and CDR2 (germline): LGHDT, YNNKEL (reference sequence). The V and J ends lost 4 bases and 0 bases respectively, with 19 bases between them. The CDR3 sequence is 17 residues long. The CDR3 DNA reads as TGTGCCAGCAGCCCGTACCCCCGAGCGCCAAGCTCCTACGAGCAGTACTTC. This codes for CASSPYPRAPSSYEQYF.

This sequence joins TRBV6-6 and TRBJ1-2; possibly TRBD1 for D (6 bases). The CDR3 contains 11 residues. Germline-derived CDR1 and CDR2 are MNHNY and SVGAGI (reference sequence). V lost 6 bases, J lost 8 bases, and 10 bases lay in between. The CDR3 DNA follows: TGTGCCAGCAGCCTAGGACAGGGCTACACCTTC. This codes for CASSLGQGYTF.

The chain has TRBV5-4 and TRBJ2-7; the match to TRBD1 covers 8 bases. CDR1 SGHNT and CDR2 YYREEE come from the germline V gene (reference sequence). The CDR3 loop spans 14 amino acids. Trimming removed 4 bases from V and 3 bases from J; junction bases left unmatched: 6. CDR3 sequence reads: CASSLGQDNYEQYF. CDR3 nucleotides: TGTGCCAGCAGCCTGGGACAGGACAACTACGAGCAGTACTTC. Based on the CDR3 plus reference TRBV5-4 and TRBJ2-7, the full variable domain is ETGVTQSPTHLIKTRGQQVTLRCSSQSGHNTVSWYQQALGQGPQFIFQYYREEENGRGNFPPRFSGLQFPNYSSELNVNALELDDSALYLCASSLGQDNYEQYFGPGTRLTVT.